These 3 T cell receptor beta chains came from one sample sequenced in a study of blood T cell repertoires in COVID-19. The data were produced by immunoSEQ multiplex PCR, yet TCRdb's version contains in-frame clones alone and is incomplete. The data show some 290,000 clones, more than 85% seen once. Input material: peripheral blood. The receptor set was obtained from a man younger than 35 with active or convalescent COVID-19.

This clone was found many times. This chain joins TRBV7-2 and TRBJ2-7; D not resolved. The CDR3 totals 11 residues. Trimming took off 4 bases at V and 7 bases at J, with 8 bases between the two ends. Germline V gene sequence: CDR1 SGHTA, CDR2 FQGNSA. As DNA, the CDR3 is TGTGCCAGCAGCTCCCAGTTGGAGCAGTACTTC. Its protein is CASSSQLEQYF.

The CDR3 here is CASSLRMGGELFF. CDR3 DNA: TGTGCCAGCAGCCTCAGGATGGGCGGGGAGCTGTTTTTT. The chain recombines TRBV7-3 with TRBJ2-2; D not certain. This CDR3 contains 13 residues. The germline V gene has CDR1 SGHTA and CDR2 FQGTGA. V lost 5 bases, J lost 7 bases, and 11 bases lay in between.

The genes are TRBV7-9 and TRBJ2-3; D may be TRBD2 (5 bases). In germline, CDR1 is SEHNR, CDR2 FQNEAQ (reference sequence). CDR3 length: 15 residues. Between the trimmed V and J ends, which lost 1 base and 2 bases, there was a span of 10 bases. The CDR3 bases are TGTGCCAGCAGCTTAGAAGAAGCGGTCACAGATACGCAGTATTTT. Translation gives CASSLEEAVTDTQYF.